The sequence of this TCR beta chain was determined in a study of cytomegalovirus exposure and HLA in healthy donors. Overall study: Some 80 million unique TCR sequences came from HLA-typed donors in an early release. For the approximately 420 genotyped donors, 81% fell within the Caucasian-associated ancestry cluster.

This CDR3 contains 14 residues. V was shortened by 2 bases and J by 4 bases, with 11 bases between the two germline ends. Germline-derived CDR1 and CDR2 are SEHNR and FQNEAQ (reference sequence). Study outcomes and limitations: In all likelihood, a cluster of highly shared sequence variants was a sequencing artifact. Most of the TCR beta V segments (in an earlier analysis) were productive either about 87% or about 30% of the time.

This clone has just one count. Antigen specificity is unknown. The PCR contained 60 Vbeta and 13 Jbeta primers. Repertoires were generated with immunoSEQ multiplex PCR, while TCRdb's copy carries only in-frame clones and drops some. The repertoire holds 95,000 to 150,000 clones, about four fifths seen once, with roughly 9.3% in the top ten. The sample was PBMCs. This chain joins TRBV7-9 and TRBJ2-5; no clear D. The receptor's source is a woman between 50 and 59 years old in good health and CMV-seropositive. DNA of the CDR3: TGTGCCAGCAGCTTAAACCTTGGGCGAGAGACCCAGTACTTC. This encodes CASSLNLGRETQYF.